The 9 T cell receptor beta chains listed next were all sequenced from one sample in a study of response to subunit inactivated influenza vaccine listed by TCRdb under 2018. The library was built by means of RT-PCR. The instrument given in TCRdb is Illumina HiSeq 2500. TCRdb reprocessed the public reads (quality trimming at Q25 with fastp, clone calling with MiXCR) and kept in-frame beta chains. A single entry per CDR3 protein holds the most common genes and DNA from its merged rows. This sample holds 710,000 or so distinct CDR3 sequences; more than 15% were observed only once. The ten largest make up around a tenth of the sample. This material consisted of PBMCs from blood, taken roughly 12 days after vaccination. The receptors here all came from a man aged 45-65 years who received an inactivated influenza vaccine. Donor details come from another sample of the same person, matched by shared clones.

Concerning this clonotype: One junction end disagrees with the germline gene, perhaps due to a read error. This sequence joins TRBV25-1 and TRBJ2-7; TRBD1 agrees at 8 bases. The CDR3 extends over 15 amino acids. Germline V gene lookup returns CDR1 MGHDK and CDR2 SYGVNS. The CDR3 region is CASSETTGASYEQYF. CDR3 DNA sequence: TGTGCCAGCAGTGAAACGACAGGGGCGTCCTACGAGCAGTATTTC.

This clonotype was counted between two and nine times. The chain recombines TRBV6-2 or TRBV6-3 with TRBJ1-1, with no clear D. This CDR3 has 14 amino acids. Trimming took off 8 bases at V and 0 bases at J, with 13 bases between the two ends. CDR1 is MNHEY, CDR2 SVGEGT, per germline. The CDR3 region has the DNA TGTGCCAGCCACATAGCGCAGTTGAACACTGAAGCTTTCTTT. Amino acid sequence: CASHIAQLNTEAFF.

This clonotype was observed many times. The chain recombines TRBV6-2 or TRBV6-3 with TRBJ2-1; 8 bases align to TRBD2. J gave up 3 bases and V 5 bases, and 6 bases lay outside the gene matches. The CDR3 is made up of 15 amino acids. Per the germline V gene, CDR1 is MNHEY and CDR2 is SVGEGT. CDR3 region: CASSISGTFYNEQFF. As DNA, the CDR3 is TGTGCCAGCAGTATTAGCGGGACCTTCTACAATGAGCAGTTCTTC.

The gene calls are TRBV10-3 and TRBJ2-7; no clear D gene. The CDR3 is made up of 13 amino acids. From germline, CDR1 is ENHRY and CDR2 SYGVKD. V lost 6 bases to trimming and J lost 0 bases, with 9 bases between them. The CDR3 coding sequence is TGTGCCATCAGGAAATCGAGCTCCTACGAGCAGTACTTC. Protein product: CAIRKSSSYEQYF.

This clonotype was observed a handful of times. The J gene is TRBJ2-7, the V gene TRBV6-1; D perhaps matches TRBD2 (6 bases). The CDR3 has 15 amino acids. Germline V gene sequence: CDR1 MNHNS, CDR2 SASEGT. With 6 bases removed from V and 3 bases from J, the gap between germline ends came to 18 bases. In nucleotides, the CDR3 is TGTGCCAGCAGCCGCGGGGTGGCCCACGTCTACGAGCAGTACTTC. Its translation: CASSRGVAHVYEQYF.

This clonotype was seen a handful of times. The V call is TRBV5-1, the J call TRBJ2-1; TRBD1 matches at 12 bases. Losses at the gene ends were 4 bases for V and 8 bases for J; bases not matched to a gene: 7. CDR3 length: 15 residues. Germline lookup yields CDR1 SGHRS and CDR2 YFSETQ. The chain's CDR3 is CASSLGQGARDEQFF. CDR3 coding DNA: TGCGCCAGCAGCCTGGGACAGGGGGCGCGGGATGAGCAGTTCTTC.

The table lists this clonotype with a few counts. The chain employs TRBV10-3 and TRBJ2-1, with 10 bases lining up with TRBD2. After removal of 5 bases from V and 10 bases from J, the junction contained 11 bases not matched to a gene. The CDR3 runs 15 residues. CDR1 and CDR2 (germline): ENHRY, SYGVKD. The CDR3 spells CAISKVAGGDSEQFF. For the CDR3, the DNA is TGTGCCATCAGTAAGGTAGCGGGAGGTGATTCCGAGCAGTTCTTC.

This sequence joins TRBV30 and TRBJ1-3, with D unclear. Trimming removed 5 bases from V and 7 bases from J, with 15 bases in between. Looked up from germline, CDR1 is GTSNPN and CDR2 is SVGIG (reference sequence). This CDR3 has 13 residues. The CDR3 reads CAWATRERNTIYF. The DNA of the CDR3 is TGTGCCTGGGCCACCCGGGAAAGGAACACCATATATTTT.

The V and J genes are TRBV6-1 and TRBJ2-3; D perhaps matches TRBD2 (6 bases). The CDR3 has 14 amino acids. V lost 4 bases to trimming and J lost 4 bases, with 12 bases between them. The germline CDR1 and CDR2 sequences are MNHNS and SASEGT. CDR3 region: CASSGHRRADTQYF. The CDR3, as DNA: TGTGCCAGCAGTGGACACCGGAGGGCAGATACGCAGTATTTT.